Sequencing of this T cell receptor (beta chain) was carried out in a study of shared clonotypes between healthy human individuals. Generated by immunoSEQ multiplex PCR, the TCRdb table keeps only in-frame clones and is missing some. The sample has about 1 million clones; around 75% are singletons. With 3 bases removed from V and 4 bases from J, the gap between germline ends came to 3 bases. The CDR3 covers 11 residues. Germline V CDR1 and CDR2: MDHEN, SYDVKM. About this clone: With a much larger clone just one base away, this may be a read error. Other DNA sequences in the same sample also yield this CDR3.

The clonotype originates from a man aged 18 to 30 in good health. Input material: memory CD4+ T cells sorted from blood. Subset here: CD45RA-negative fraction. The chain uses TRBV28 and TRBJ2-5; D call uncertain. The CDR3 spells CASSFRETQYF. The DNA of the CDR3 is TGTGCCAGCAGTTTCAGAGAGACCCAGTACTTC. Full variable domain (missing parts from reference TRBV28 and TRBJ2-5): DVKVTQSSRYLVKRTGEKVFLECVQDMDHENMFWYRQDPGLGLRLIYFSYDVKMKEKGDIPEGYSVSREKKERFSLILESASTNQTSMYLCASSFRETQYFGPGTRLLVL.